This TCR beta chain originates from a study of blood T cell repertoires in COVID-19. On the study more broadly: Sample material is recorded as cDNA or gDNA derived from T cells, B-cell-depleted T cells, or PBMCs.

V shed 4 bases and J 4 bases; nucleotides not matched to a gene: 9. The CDR3 is 15 residues long. CDR1 and CDR2 from the germline V gene are SGHRS and YFSETQ. The assay was immunoSEQ multiplex PCR, and TCRdb's table has in-frame clones only and misses some. The data hold roughly 76,000 clones, with about four fifths observed a single time. The sample comprised peripheral blood. This sequence originates from a human donor in a cohort sampled during active COVID-19. J is TRBJ1-1 and V is TRBV5-1; TRBD1 aligns across 8 bases. The CDR3 sequence is CASSEALQGATEAFF. The CDR3 nucleotides are TGCGCCAGCAGCGAGGCGTTGCAGGGGGCCACTGAAGCTTTCTTT. Supplemented by reference TRBV5-1 and TRBJ1-1, the full variable domain reads KAGVTQTPRYLIKTRGQQVTLSCSPISGHRSVSWYQQTPGQGLQFLFEYFSETQRNKGNFPGRFSGRQFSNSRSEMNVSTLELGDSALYLCASSEALQGATEAFFGQGTRLTVV.